The entry below describes one T cell receptor (beta chain). Sequenced by immunoSEQ multiplex PCR; TCRdb stores in-frame clones only, minus some. Of roughly 80,000 clones in the sample, about 91% were seen once. The data originate from a study of technical replicates of blood from a few donors. Germline loops: CDR1 SGHTA, CDR2 FQGTGA. Trimming pared 5 bases from V and 4 bases from J, leaving 11 bases between. This CDR3 is built from 13 residues. This sequence was found in a human donor in good health. The rearrangement links TRBV7-3 to TRBJ2-5; tentative D call: TRBD1 (5 bases). Sequenced input: T cells isolated from PBMCs. The CDR3 sequence is CASSVARGETQYF. CDR3 nucleotide sequence: TGTGCCAGCAGCGTCGCTAGGGGAGAGACCCAGTACTTC. Together with reference TRBV7-3 and TRBJ2-5, the CDR3 gives the full variable domain: GAGVSQTPSNKVTEKGKYVELRCDPISGHTALYWYRQSLGQGPEFLIYFQGTGAADDSGLPNDRFFAVRPEGSVSTLKIQRTERGDSAVYLCASSVARGETQYFGPGTRLLVL.